This T cell receptor (beta chain) was profiled in a study of blood T cell repertoires in COVID-19. Background on the study: Samples taken during acute and convalescent COVID-19 were collected in the United States, Italy and Spain. PBMCs, B-cell-depleted T cells, or T cells provided the cDNA or gDNA that made up the material.

Per the study methods: Scientists estimated how many nucleated cells there were by amplifying reference gene primers. Repertoires were generated with immunoSEQ multiplex PCR, while TCRdb's copy carries only in-frame clones and drops some. That table gives V, J and clone size, and the DNA gave D and trimming. The table has about 250,000 clones, around 85% seen once. This clone has just one count. The CDR3 runs 13 residues. The J segment lost 8 bases and the V segment lost 5 bases, leaving 3 bases of the junction unmatched. Germline V lookup: CDR1 SNHLY, CDR2 FYNNEI. Participants reported their clinical history, and cohort assignment relied on those reports.

The sequence was obtained from a woman aged 45-59 years with acute COVID-19. Sequences were obtained from PBMCs or T cells enriched from blood (not recorded which). The V and J genes are TRBV2 and TRBJ1-4, with 9 nucleotides matching TRBD1. CDR3 region: CASSSGTGEKLFF. The DNA for the CDR3 is TGTGCCAGCAGTTCGGGGACAGGGGAAAAACTGTTTTTT.